These 5 T cell receptor beta chains came from one sample sequenced in a study of T cells after posttransplantation cyclophosphamide. Sequencing was performed with immunoSEQ multiplex PCR; in TCRdb, only in-frame clones are kept and a portion is missing. This sample has about 12,000 clones, each found more than once. The sample taken for sequencing was PBMCs. These receptors were obtained from a woman aged 40 to 49 in good health, CMV-negative, and a related stem cell transplant donor.

In its sample, this clone was seen many times. The CDR3 nucleotides read TGTGCCAGCAGGAGGGTCCAAGAGACCCAGTACTTC. Its translation: CASRRVQETQYF. The chain uses TRBV12-3 or TRBV12-4 and TRBJ2-5, with a tentative D call TRBD2 (5 bases). The CDR3 is 12 residues long. Deletions cut 6 bases from V and 1 base from J, with 6 bases between.

This clone was seen repeatedly, ten times or more. This chain joins TRBV15 and TRBJ1-2; 10 positions match TRBD1. Germline assignment: CDR1 LNHNV and CDR2 YYDKDF (reference sequence). This CDR3 has 15 amino acids. The J segment lost 10 bases and the V segment lost 3 bases, leaving 11 bases of the junction unmatched. The CDR3 loop is CATSRGGTGEESYTF. CDR3 nucleotide sequence: TGTGCCACCAGCAGGGGAGGGACAGGGGAAGAATCCTACACCTTC.

This clone occurred many times. This sequence joins TRBV7-6 and TRBJ1-1, with D perhaps TRBD1 (6 bases). In germline, CDR1 is SGHVS, CDR2 FNYEAQ. Trimming took off 10 bases at V and 7 bases at J, with 22 bases between the two ends. The CDR3 contains 14 residues. CDR3 nucleotide sequence: TGTGCCATTACGCCAGGGGAGATTGGGGGTGAAGCTTTCTTT. It translates to CAITPGEIGGEAFF.

This clone was found many times. This chain joins TRBV5-1 and TRBJ1-1; 8 nucleotides align to TRBD1. The germline V gene has CDR1 SGHRS and CDR2 YFSETQ. Losses at the gene ends were 3 bases for V and 1 base for J; bases not matched to a gene: 2. The CDR3 runs to 14 residues. CDR3: CASSSGTGNTEAFF. The CDR3 coding sequence is TGCGCCAGCAGCTCCGGGACAGGGAACACTGAAGCTTTCTTT. The full variable domain, in which reference TRBV5-1 and TRBJ1-1 provide the parts outside the CDR3, is KAGVTQTPRYLIKTRGQQVTLSCSPISGHRSVSWYQQTPGQGLQFLFEYFSETQRNKGNFPGRFSGRQFSNSRSEMNVSTLELGDSALYLCASSSGTGNTEAFFGQGTRLTVV.

This clone was observed at least ten times. The gene calls are TRBV5-5 and TRBJ2-3, with 7 bases lining up with TRBD2. Trimming removed 1 base from V and 1 base from J; junction bases left unmatched: 3. The germline gives CDR1 SGHKS, CDR2 YYEKEE (reference sequence). The CDR3 is 15 amino acids. The CDR3 DNA reads as TGTGCCAGCAGCTTGACTAGCGATCGCACAGATACGCAGTATTTT. Residues: CASSLTSDRTDTQYF.